These T cell receptor beta chains were read from a single sample in a study of blood T cell repertoires in COVID-19. Sequencing was performed with immunoSEQ multiplex PCR; in TCRdb, only in-frame clones are kept and a portion is missing. The sample lists about 200,000 clones, 80% to 90% seen once, with about 13% in the top ten. The sequenced sample was peripheral blood. The receptors were gathered from a human donor in a cohort sampled during active COVID-19. Both conserved end residues are part of each CDR3. Each record gives: J gene, clone size, CDR3 length, D gene, V gene, CDR3 DNA, CDR3 protein. The D gene is left open where the match is weak. Some rows mark clone size as missing; the rest say once, few, many or name a class of expanded clone.

>TRBJ2-5|NA|15|TRBD2|TRBV27
TGTGCCAGCAGGGACATCGGACTAGCCGGGGAGACCCAGTACTTC
CASRDIGLAGETQYF
>TRBJ2-1|NA|13|TRBD2|TRBV6-5
TGTGCCAGCAGTTGGGAGCGGGAGGGAAAGCAGTTCTTC
CASSWEREGKQFF
>TRBJ2-2|NA|13|NA|TRBV19
TGTGCCAGTAGTAAAACCCAGTTCGGGGAGCTGTTTTTT
CASSKTQFGELFF
>TRBJ1-4|NA|14|TRBD1|TRBV2
TGTGCCAGCAGGGTTGCAGGGGGTCGTGAAAAACTGTTTTTT
CASRVAGGREKLFF
>TRBJ1-6|NA|16|TRBD1|TRBV5-6
TGTGCCAGCAGCTTGGTGGGTCAGGGGGCAGATTCACCCCTCCACTTT
CASSLVGQGADSPLHF
>TRBJ2-1|NA|12|NA|TRBV3-1/TRBV3-2
TGTGCCAGCAGCCCTAATAGCGCTGAGCAGTTCTTC
CASSPNSAEQFF
>TRBJ2-3|NA|17|TRBD2|TRBV7-8
TGTGCCAGCAGCTTCTTAGCGGGGCCCACTGTCACAGATACGCAGTATTTT
CASSFLAGPTVTDTQYF
>TRBJ2-5|NA|11|NA|TRBV20-1
TGCAGTGCCCCTGAGCTGGAGACCCAGTACTTC
CSAPELETQYF
>TRBJ2-3|NA|13|NA|TRBV2
TGTGCCAGCAGTGTCAGGAGCACAGATACGCAGTATTTT
CASSVRSTDTQYF
>TRBJ1-5|once|18|NA|TRBV5-1
TGCGCCAGCAGCTTGAGGTCGGTTTTAGGGGGTAGCAATCAGCCCCAGCATTTT
CASSLRSVLGGSNQPQHF
>TRBJ1-3|NA|17|NA|TRBV7-2
TGTGCCAGCAGCTTAGAACTGGCAGGCTTCTCTGGAAACACCATATATTTT
CASSLELAGFSGNTIYF
>TRBJ1-6|NA|16|TRBD1|TRBV25-1
TGTGCCAGCAGAAAACAGACAGGGCTCTATAATTCACCCCTCCACTTT
CASRKQTGLYNSPLHF
>TRBJ2-7|NA|15|NA|TRBV6-5
TGTGCCAGCAGTTACTCGAGTGACAGCTCCTACGAGCAGTACTTC
CASSYSSDSSYEQYF
>TRBJ2-5|NA|15|TRBD1|TRBV6-5
TGTGCCAGCAGTACGATGGGACAGGGGGCAAAGACCCAGTACTTC
CASSTMGQGAKTQYF
>TRBJ2-1|NA|20|TRBD2|TRBV4-1
TGCGCCAGCAGCCATAAGCTAGGGACTAGCGGGAGTGTCTCCTACAATGAGCAGTTCTTC
CASSHKLGTSGSVSYNEQFF
>TRBJ1-6|NA|16|TRBD1|TRBV23-1
TGCGCCAGCTCGAAGGGACAGGGAAGAGGTAATTCACCCCTCCACTTT
CASSKGQGRGNSPLHF